This section outlines one T cell receptor beta chain sequence together with its context. As yet, its antigen is unknown. Repertoires were generated with immunoSEQ multiplex PCR, while TCRdb's copy carries only in-frame clones and drops some. This sample has 75,000 to 90,000 clones; approximately 87% occur once, and the top ten carry more than 35%. This entry comes from a study of cytotoxic CD8 clonotypes in ibrutinib-treated CLL. Overall study context: The study included roughly 10 relapsed/refractory and roughly 15 treatment-naive patients; roughly 18 had IGHV unmutated disease.

Whole-study findings and limits: Patients showed higher baseline clonality than age-matched healthy donors, and it tracked circulating CD8+ T-cell counts.

Trimming cost V 7 bases and J 5 bases, with 17 bases left between them. This CDR3 has 13 amino acids. The V gene's germline CDR1 is SQVTM and CDR2 ANQGSEA. Sequenced here: PBMCs, sampled after 24 months of ibrutinib treatment. The chain has TRBV29-1 and TRBJ1-1, with a possible D match to TRBD1 (5 bases). The receptor's source is a human donor with chronic lymphocytic leukemia. Here the CDR3 DNA reads TGCAGCGCTCTCCCGGGGCCGGGGACTGAAGCTTTCTTT. It translates to CSALPGPGTEAFF. Supplemented by reference TRBV29-1 and TRBJ1-1, the full variable domain reads SAVISQKPSRDICQRGTSLTIQCQVDSQVTMMFWYRQQPGQSLTLIATANQGSEATYESGFVIDKFPISRPNLTFSTLTVSNMSPEDSSIYLCSALPGPGTEAFFGQGTRLTVV.